Presented here are 10 T cell receptor beta chains from one specimen sequenced in a study of beta chain features in type 1 diabetes. cDNA synthesis used the whole RNA isolate, giving expressed TCRB sequences. Measured with immunoSEQ multiplex PCR; TCRdb has only the in-frame clones, and not every one. The repertoire holds 140,000 to 150,000 clones, with more than 9% as singletons. The material sequenced was naive CD4+ T cells from blood. The source of these receptors is a man younger than 35 in good health.

The chain joins TRBV6-5 to TRBJ1-6; possible D gene TRBD1, 6 bases. Germline loops: CDR1 MNHEY, CDR2 SVGAGI. V lost 6 bases to trimming and J lost 8 bases, with 14 bases between them. The CDR3 covers 14 residues. The CDR3 nucleotides read TGTGCCAGCAGAGGGGGAGTTGGGGATTCACCCCTCCACTTT. It yields the protein CASRGGVGDSPLHF.

This clone has only a few counts. The chain has TRBV7-3 and TRBJ2-3, with 9 positions matching TRBD1. This CDR3 contains 15 residues. V was clipped by 2 bases and J by 4 bases; unmatched bases: 4. Germline assignment: CDR1 SGHTA and CDR2 FQGTGA. CDR3 sequence: CASSLSGQGSDTQYF. The CDR3 DNA is TGTGCCAGCAGCTTATCCGGACAGGGGTCAGATACGCAGTATTTT.

This clone has a handful of counts. CDR3 in DNA: TGCGCCAGCAGCATACAGGGCCTGATGGGATCGAATACTGAAGCTTTCTTT. Protein product: CASSIQGLMGSNTEAFF. The J gene is TRBJ1-1, the V gene TRBV5-1; possible D gene TRBD1, 6 bases. With 4 bases removed from V and 5 bases from J, the gap between germline ends came to 24 bases. This CDR3 has 17 amino acids. Germline V gene lookup returns CDR1 SGHRS and CDR2 YFSETQ.

This clone was detected a few times. This chain connects TRBV7-2 to TRBJ2-5; D gene uncertain. The J call may be in error: the DNA end matches TRBJ2-7 better. In germline, CDR1 is SGHTA, CDR2 FQGNSA. The CDR3 has 14 amino acids. For the CDR3, the DNA is TGTGCCAGCAGCTTAGGCGGCCCCTCCTACGAGCAGTACTTC. It specifies CASSLGGPSYEQYF.

The chain recombines TRBV7-2 with TRBJ2-7; unclear D gene. Trimming removed 1 base from V and 5 bases from J, with 12 bases in between. CDR3 size: 14 residues. Germline CDR1 reads SGHTA; CDR2 reads FQGNSA. The CDR3 sequence: CASSLEQARNEQYF. In DNA, the CDR3 is TGTGCCAGCAGCTTAGAGCAGGCTCGGAACGAGCAGTACTTC.

This clone was counted between two and nine times. This chain uses TRBV19 with TRBJ2-7, with 7 bases fitting TRBD1. Unmatched junction bases numbered 12, after V lost 7 bases and J lost 0 bases. Germline-derived CDR1 and CDR2 are LNHDA and SQIVND (reference sequence). CDR3 length: 16 residues. The CDR3 here is CASNEGAGAASYEQYF. The CDR3 DNA sequence: TGTGCCAGTAATGAGGGGGCCGGGGCCGCCTCCTACGAGCAGTACTTC.

A few counts support this clone. The chain combines TRBV6-5 with TRBJ1-6, with D possibly TRBD1 on 5 matching bases. CDR3 size: 15 residues. CDR1 and CDR2 from the germline V gene are MNHEY and SVGAGI. Trimming took 2 bases from V and 5 from J, leaving 10 bases between them. The CDR3 loop is CASSYVQANNSPLHF. The CDR3 region has the DNA TGTGCCAGCAGTTACGTACAGGCGAATAATTCACCCCTCCACTTT.

In this sample, this clone turned up a few times. This chain joins TRBV6-5 and TRBJ1-4, with TRBD1 matching 7 bases. The germline CDR1 and CDR2 sequences are MNHEY and SVGAGI. The CDR3 contains 12 residues. V lost 5 bases, J lost 7 bases, and 1 base stayed unmatched. CDR3 sequence reads: CASSTGVEKLFF. In DNA form, the CDR3 reads TGTGCCAGCAGTACAGGGGTTGAAAAACTGTTTTTT.

In its sample, this clone was seen many times. V usage is TRBV18 and J usage is TRBJ2-3; D unresolved. CDR3 length equals 13 residues. V was clipped by 2 bases and J by 6 bases, with 9 bases between them. Germline values: CDR1 KGHSH, CDR2 LQKENI. CDR3 in amino acids: CASSPNDADTQYF. The CDR3 nucleotides are TGTGCCAGCTCACCAAATGATGCGGATACGCAGTATTTT.

This clone was found a few times. This chain connects TRBV11-3 to TRBJ1-1; D unclear. The CDR3 consists of 13 residues. The V gene's germline CDR1 is SGHNT and CDR2 YENEEA. The V gene lost 5 bases and the J gene lost 9 bases, with 16 bases spanning the gap. CDR3 region: CASSEVTTAQAFF. DNA of the CDR3: TGTGCCAGCAGCGAAGTGACTACGGCTCAAGCTTTCTTT. The variable domain in full, completed from reference TRBV11-3 and TRBJ1-1, reads EAGVVQSPRYKIIEKKQPVAFWCNPISGHNTLYWYLQNLGQGPELLIRYENEEAVDDSQLPKDRFSAERLKGVDSTLKIQPAELGDSAVYLCASSEVTTAQAFFGQGTRLTVV.